This T cell receptor (beta chain) comes out of a study of vaccination effects on CD4 cells after COVID-19. This clone was detected only a few times. What it binds is unknown. Generated by immunoSEQ multiplex PCR, the TCRdb table keeps only in-frame clones and is missing some. This repertoire shows about 47,000 clones, about 75% found once; its top ten account for approximately 12%. CD4+ T cell isolation took place after 10 days of culture. IL-2 medium was substituted for half the medium on days 3 and 7. The sequence was collected from a human donor who had a prior SARS-CoV-2 infection. The sample here was CD4+ T cells from PBMCs cultured without peptide, taken before COVID-19 vaccination.

CDR3 residues: CASSLVPRSDYGYTF. For the CDR3, the DNA is TGCGCCAGCAGCTTGGTGCCCAGGTCGGACTATGGCTACACCTTC. The J gene is TRBJ1-2, the V gene TRBV5-1, with D unresolved. From germline, CDR1 is SGHRS and CDR2 YFSETQ. The CDR3 extends over 15 amino acids. Between the trimmed V and J ends, which lost 0 bases and 3 bases, there was a span of 12 bases.